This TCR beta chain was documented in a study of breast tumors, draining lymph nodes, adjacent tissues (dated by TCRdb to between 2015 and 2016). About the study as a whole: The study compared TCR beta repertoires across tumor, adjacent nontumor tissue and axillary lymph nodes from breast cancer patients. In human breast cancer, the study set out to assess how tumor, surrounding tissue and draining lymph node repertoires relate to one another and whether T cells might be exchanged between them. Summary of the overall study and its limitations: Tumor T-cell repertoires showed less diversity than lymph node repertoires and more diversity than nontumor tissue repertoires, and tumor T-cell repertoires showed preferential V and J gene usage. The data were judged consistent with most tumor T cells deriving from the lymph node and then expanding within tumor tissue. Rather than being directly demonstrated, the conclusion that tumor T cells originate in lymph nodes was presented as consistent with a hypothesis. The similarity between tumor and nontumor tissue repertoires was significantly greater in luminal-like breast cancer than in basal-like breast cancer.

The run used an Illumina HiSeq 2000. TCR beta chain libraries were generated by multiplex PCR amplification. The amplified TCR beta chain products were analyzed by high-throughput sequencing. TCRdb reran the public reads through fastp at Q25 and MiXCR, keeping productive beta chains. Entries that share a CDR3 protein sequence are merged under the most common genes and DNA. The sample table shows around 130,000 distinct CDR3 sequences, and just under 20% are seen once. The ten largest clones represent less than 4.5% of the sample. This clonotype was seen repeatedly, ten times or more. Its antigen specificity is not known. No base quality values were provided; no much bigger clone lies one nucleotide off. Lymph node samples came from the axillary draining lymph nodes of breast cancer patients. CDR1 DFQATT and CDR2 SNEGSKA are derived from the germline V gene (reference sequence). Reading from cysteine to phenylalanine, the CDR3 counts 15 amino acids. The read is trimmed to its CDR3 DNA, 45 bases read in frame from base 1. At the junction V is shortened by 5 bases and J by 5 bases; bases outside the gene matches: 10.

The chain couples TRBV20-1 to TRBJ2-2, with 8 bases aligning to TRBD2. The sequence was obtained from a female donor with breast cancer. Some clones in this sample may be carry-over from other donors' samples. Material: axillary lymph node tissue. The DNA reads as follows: TGCAGTGCTGCCAAGCTGGCGGGGGGAACCGGGGAGCTGTTTTTT. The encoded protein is CSAAKLAGGTGELFF.